This T cell receptor (beta chain) stems from a study of blood T cell repertoires in COVID-19. Everyone who took part was 18 to 89 years old, and they came from over 20 US areas. Some clones are missing from TCRdb's copy, which holds only in-frame ones; the method was immunoSEQ multiplex PCR. The sample has roughly 240,000 clones, over 75% seen once; the top ten hold approximately 9.1%. The CDR3 length is 15 residues. V dropped 3 bases and J dropped 0 bases, with 11 bases sitting between them. The germline gives CDR1 SGHAT, CDR2 FQDESV (reference sequence). The sequenced sample consisted of PBMCs or T cells enriched from blood (not recorded which). This chain connects TRBV11-1 to TRBJ1-1; tentative D call: TRBD1 (6 bases). This sequence originates from a woman between 45 and 60 years old with acute COVID-19. CDR3 coding DNA: TGTGCCAGCAGCTTGGGACAAAGGATGAACACTGAAGCTTTCTTT. This gives the protein CASSLGQRMNTEAFF.